This T cell receptor beta chain was sequenced in a study of metastatic and nonmetastatic thyroid tumors. V was pared by 4 bases and J by 5 bases, with 17 bases between. CDR3 length: 15 amino acids. Using MiXCR, TCRdb reanalyzed the PCR reads. The data contain about 59,000 clones, around 16% of them singletons. This clone was detected many times. Ahead of thyroid surgery, no patient had received treatment of any kind. This clonotype was obtained from a male donor with papillary thyroid cancer or a benign thyroid nodule (not recorded which). Some clones in this sample may be carry-over from other donors' samples. The V and J genes are TRBV5-7 and TRBJ2-3, with D possibly called TRBD1 or TRBD2 (5 bases each). TRBV5-7 is identified as an open reading frame with a role that is uncertain. The sample consisted of blood. CDR3 residues: CASSRQWFAGDTQYF. DNA for the CDR3: TGTGCCAGCAGCAGACAGTGGTTCGCGGGAGATACGCAGTATTTT.